This is a list of T cell receptor beta chains from one sample in a study of graft-versus-host responses after intestinal transplantation. The repertoire was sequenced with immunoSEQ multiplex PCR; TCRdb's copy has only in-frame clones and lacks some. This table holds 70,000 to 95,000 clones, approximately 95% found once. The antigens of these receptors remain unknown. The sample in question was unstimulated CD8+ T cells sorted from spleen or lymph node cells, obtained before transplant. The receptors here all came from a human donor who was the organ donor for an intestinal transplant. CDR3s include the opening cysteine and the closing phenylalanine or tryptophan. The D gene is left open where the match is weak. Size is omitted from some rows. Given values are once, few, many or a class for expanded clones.

J gene: TRBJ1-2
D gene: NA
clone size: NA
V gene: TRBV19
CDR3 length: 14
CDR3 DNA: TGTGCCAGTAGTATGAGGGCCGCGAATACGGGCTACACCTTC
CDR3 protein: CASSMRAANTGYTF

J gene: TRBJ1-3
D gene: NA
clone size: NA
V gene: TRBV6-6
CDR3 length: 12
CDR3 DNA: TGTGCCAGCAGGGGGAGTGGAAACACCATATATTTT
CDR3 protein: CASRGSGNTIYF

J gene: TRBJ2-1
D gene: TRBD2
clone size: NA
V gene: TRBV15
CDR3 length: 16
CDR3 DNA: TGTGCCACCAGCAGAGAACTTAGCGGGGGGTACAATGAGCAGTTCTTC
CDR3 protein: CATSRELSGGYNEQFF

J gene: TRBJ2-3
D gene: NA
clone size: NA
V gene: TRBV5-4
CDR3 length: 15
CDR3 DNA: TGTGCCAGCAGCGGGCCGGGACTCGACACAGATACGCAGTATTTT
CDR3 protein: CASSGPGLDTDTQYF

J gene: TRBJ1-5
D gene: TRBD1
clone size: NA
V gene: TRBV19
CDR3 length: 18
CDR3 DNA: TGTGCCAGTAGTCCGACCGATGGACAGGGGGTTGGCAATCAGCCCCAGCATTTT
CDR3 protein: CASSPTDGQGVGNQPQHF

J gene: TRBJ2-3
D gene: TRBD2
clone size: NA
V gene: TRBV5-1
CDR3 length: 16
CDR3 DNA: TGCGCCAGCAGCTTTCTACTAGCGGGATGGGTAGATACGCAGTATTTT
CDR3 protein: CASSFLLAGWVDTQYF

J gene: TRBJ1-3
D gene: NA
clone size: NA
V gene: TRBV5-4
CDR3 length: 15
CDR3 DNA: TGTGCCAGCAGCCCAACAGTCGGCTCTGGAAACACCATATATTTT
CDR3 protein: CASSPTVGSGNTIYF

J gene: TRBJ2-1
D gene: TRBD2
clone size: NA
V gene: TRBV6-4
CDR3 length: 13
CDR3 DNA: TGTGCCAGCAGTGATAGCGGGGCTAAAGAGCAGTTCTTC
CDR3 protein: CASSDSGAKEQFF

J gene: TRBJ2-5
D gene: TRBD2
clone size: NA
V gene: TRBV4-1
CDR3 length: 16
CDR3 DNA: TGCGCCAGCAGCCAACGGGTGGCTAGCGGGCCCCGGACCCAGTACTTC
CDR3 protein: CASSQRVASGPRTQYF

J gene: TRBJ2-1
D gene: TRBD2
clone size: NA
V gene: TRBV4-2
CDR3 length: 14
CDR3 DNA: TGTGCCAGCAGCCAGGAGCGGGAGATCAATGAGCAGTTCTTC
CDR3 protein: CASSQEREINEQFF

J gene: TRBJ2-5
D gene: NA
clone size: NA
V gene: TRBV27
CDR3 length: 13
CDR3 DNA: TGTGCCAGCAGCAGTTCAGGGCAAGAGACCCAGTACTTC
CDR3 protein: CASSSSGQETQYF

J gene: TRBJ1-1
D gene: NA
clone size: NA
V gene: TRBV4-3
CDR3 length: 15
CDR3 DNA: TGCGCCAGCAGCCAAGATGGGCCGGGGGACACTGAAGCTTTCTTT
CDR3 protein: CASSQDGPGDTEAFF

J gene: TRBJ2-7
D gene: TRBD2
clone size: NA
V gene: TRBV4-1
CDR3 length: 16
CDR3 DNA: TGCGCCAGCAGCCTGACCCCCGGGACTAGCGGCTACGAGCAGTACTTC
CDR3 protein: CASSLTPGTSGYEQYF

J gene: TRBJ2-1
D gene: NA
clone size: NA
V gene: TRBV14
CDR3 length: 15
CDR3 DNA: TGTGCCAGCAATCACCCAGGGGCTTCCTACAATGAGCAGTTCTTC
CDR3 protein: CASNHPGASYNEQFF

J gene: TRBJ1-4
D gene: TRBD1
clone size: NA
V gene: TRBV7-6
CDR3 length: 16
CDR3 DNA: TGTGCCAGCAGCTTAGAAGGACAGGGGAGGGGTGAAAAACTGTTTTTT
CDR3 protein: CASSLEGQGRGEKLFF

J gene: TRBJ2-7
D gene: TRBD2
clone size: NA
V gene: TRBV28
CDR3 length: 16
CDR3 DNA: TGTGCCAGCAGTTTTCGGCTAGCGGGAGTTCGGTACGAGCAGTACTTC
CDR3 protein: CASSFRLAGVRYEQYF

J gene: TRBJ2-7
D gene: TRBD2
clone size: once
V gene: TRBV4-2
CDR3 length: 16
CDR3 DNA: TGTGCCAGCAGCCAAAAGACTAGCGGGGACTCCTACGAGCAGTACTTC
CDR3 protein: CASSQKTSGDSYEQYF

J gene: TRBJ2-1
D gene: NA
clone size: NA
V gene: TRBV7-2
CDR3 length: 13
CDR3 DNA: TGTGCCAGCAGCTTAGGACGGCAGGATGAGCAGTTCTTC
CDR3 protein: CASSLGRQDEQFF

J gene: TRBJ2-1
D gene: NA
clone size: NA
V gene: TRBV27
CDR3 length: 13
CDR3 DNA: TGTGCCAGCAGCCTAGACCGTTACAATGAGCAGTTCTTC
CDR3 protein: CASSLDRYNEQFF

J gene: TRBJ2-3
D gene: NA
clone size: NA
V gene: TRBV6-1
CDR3 length: 16
CDR3 DNA: TGTGCCAGCAGTGAGCTGGGGGGAAGGCACACAGATACGCAGTATTTT
CDR3 protein: CASSELGGRHTDTQYF

J gene: TRBJ2-3
D gene: TRBD2
clone size: NA
V gene: TRBV11-2
CDR3 length: 14
CDR3 DNA: TGTGCCAGCACGGGGACTAGCAGTCGGGATACGCAGTATTTT
CDR3 protein: CASTGTSSRDTQYF

J gene: TRBJ2-6
D gene: NA
clone size: once
V gene: TRBV29-1
CDR3 length: 15
CDR3 DNA: TGCAGCGTTGAAGATCCTTCCTCTGGGGCCAACGTCCTGACTTTC
CDR3 protein: CSVEDPSSGANVLTF

J gene: TRBJ1-2
D gene: NA
clone size: NA
V gene: TRBV6-5
CDR3 length: 13
CDR3 DNA: TGTGCCAGCAGCTCGGACATAGACTATGGCTACACCTTC
CDR3 protein: CASSSDIDYGYTF

J gene: TRBJ2-1
D gene: NA
clone size: NA
V gene: TRBV27
CDR3 length: 13
CDR3 DNA: TGTGCCAGCAGTTTCTTATCCCAGGGATCTGAGTTCTTC
CDR3 protein: CASSFLSQGSEFF

J gene: TRBJ1-2
D gene: TRBD1
clone size: NA
V gene: TRBV4-3
CDR3 length: 15
CDR3 DNA: TGCGCCAGCAGACCCCGAGGCGACAGGGTGGGGGGCTACACCTTC
CDR3 protein: CASRPRGDRVGGYTF

J gene: TRBJ2-1
D gene: NA
clone size: NA
V gene: TRBV18
CDR3 length: 17
CDR3 DNA: TGTGCCAGCTCGCCCCGTTGGGGGGGGCGCCTCTACAATGAGCAGTTCTTC
CDR3 protein: CASSPRWGGRLYNEQFF

J gene: TRBJ1-2
D gene: TRBD1
clone size: few
V gene: TRBV4-1
CDR3 length: 13
CDR3 DNA: TGCGCCAGCAGCCCTGGTACAGGGGCCGGCTACACCTTC
CDR3 protein: CASSPGTGAGYTF

J gene: TRBJ2-7
D gene: TRBD1
clone size: NA
V gene: TRBV28
CDR3 length: 14
CDR3 DNA: TGTGCCAGCAGCCTAGTAGGGACAGACTACGAGCAGTACTTC
CDR3 protein: CASSLVGTDYEQYF

J gene: TRBJ1-1
D gene: NA
clone size: NA
V gene: TRBV19
CDR3 length: 14
CDR3 DNA: TGTGCCAGTTTAACGGGGGGATCCGGAACTGAAGCTTTCTTT
CDR3 protein: CASLTGGSGTEAFF

J gene: TRBJ2-7
D gene: NA
clone size: once
V gene: TRBV4-3
CDR3 length: 15
CDR3 DNA: TGCGCCAGCAGCCAAGATCCCGGGTACCCCTACGAGCAGTACTTC
CDR3 protein: CASSQDPGYPYEQYF

J gene: TRBJ2-7
D gene: NA
clone size: few
V gene: TRBV19
CDR3 length: 16
CDR3 DNA: TGTGCCAGTAGTATAGATCGCCGTCTGAGGGTCCACGAGCAGTACTTC
CDR3 protein: CASSIDRRLRVHEQYF

J gene: TRBJ1-2
D gene: NA
clone size: NA
V gene: TRBV7-2
CDR3 length: 14
CDR3 DNA: TGTGCCAGCAGCTTATCTCCCGCTAACTATGGCTACACCTTC
CDR3 protein: CASSLSPANYGYTF

J gene: TRBJ2-1
D gene: TRBD1
clone size: NA
V gene: TRBV7-9
CDR3 length: 16
CDR3 DNA: TGTGCCAGCAGCTTAGATTTCCTCAGGGGGCTCAATGAGCAGTTCTTC
CDR3 protein: CASSLDFLRGLNEQFF

J gene: TRBJ2-2
D gene: TRBD1
clone size: NA
V gene: TRBV13
CDR3 length: 17
CDR3 DNA: TGTGCCAGCAGCTTGATCCAGGGGGCGCTGGACACCGGGGAGCTGTTTTTT
CDR3 protein: CASSLIQGALDTGELFF

J gene: TRBJ2-7
D gene: TRBD1
clone size: once
V gene: TRBV18
CDR3 length: 14
CDR3 DNA: TGTGCCAGCTCACCTTCCGGGACAGGCTACGAGCAGTACTTC
CDR3 protein: CASSPSGTGYEQYF

J gene: TRBJ1-1
D gene: NA
clone size: NA
V gene: TRBV19
CDR3 length: 15
CDR3 DNA: TGTGCCAGTAGCTTAGACCCGGCGGGGAACACTGAAGCTTTCTTT
CDR3 protein: CASSLDPAGNTEAFF

J gene: TRBJ2-3
D gene: TRBD2
clone size: NA
V gene: TRBV28
CDR3 length: 18
CDR3 DNA: TGTGCCAGCAGTGACACAAACCTTCCGGGACTAGTGGCAGATACGCAGTATTTT
CDR3 protein: CASSDTNLPGLVADTQYF

J gene: TRBJ2-2
D gene: TRBD1
clone size: NA
V gene: TRBV6-6
CDR3 length: 15
CDR3 DNA: TGTGCCAGCAGATCCGGGACAGGGCTGACCGGGGAGCTGTTTTTT
CDR3 protein: CASRSGTGLTGELFF

J gene: TRBJ2-2
D gene: NA
clone size: few
V gene: TRBV2
CDR3 length: 13
CDR3 DNA: TGTGCCAGCAGTGATGGGACAAAAGGGGAGCTGTTTTTT
CDR3 protein: CASSDGTKGELFF

J gene: TRBJ2-1
D gene: NA
clone size: once
V gene: TRBV19
CDR3 length: 12
CDR3 DNA: TGTGCCAGTAGTACTTCGTACAATGAGCAGTTCTTC
CDR3 protein: CASSTSYNEQFF

J gene: TRBJ1-3
D gene: NA
clone size: NA
V gene: TRBV4-1
CDR3 length: 13
CDR3 DNA: TGCGCCAGCAGCCAGAGGATTGGAAACACCATATATTTT
CDR3 protein: CASSQRIGNTIYF

J gene: TRBJ2-7
D gene: NA
clone size: few
V gene: TRBV29-1
CDR3 length: 11
CDR3 DNA: TGCAGCGTTCGTGGCGGACAAGAGCAGTACTTC
CDR3 protein: CSVRGGQEQYF

J gene: TRBJ1-2
D gene: NA
clone size: NA
V gene: TRBV4-1
CDR3 length: 17
CDR3 DNA: TGCGCCAGCAGCCTTGGATCAGTGGGGCTCAACCCCGAACGCCCTTTCTTC
CDR3 protein: CASSLGSVGLNPERPFF

J gene: TRBJ1-2
D gene: NA
clone size: NA
V gene: TRBV5-1
CDR3 length: 15
CDR3 DNA: TGCGCCAGCAGCTTGTATCGGCAGGGAAACTATGGCTACACCTTC
CDR3 protein: CASSLYRQGNYGYTF

J gene: TRBJ2-1
D gene: NA
clone size: NA
V gene: TRBV20-1
CDR3 length: 11
CDR3 DNA: TGCAGTGCCACCCAGGGTCCTGAGCAGTTCTTC
CDR3 protein: CSATQGPEQFF

J gene: TRBJ2-7
D gene: NA
clone size: NA
V gene: TRBV27
CDR3 length: 15
CDR3 DNA: TGTGCCAGCAGTTTAAGCGGCGGTAGCTCCTACGAGCAGTACTTC
CDR3 protein: CASSLSGGSSYEQYF

J gene: TRBJ2-7
D gene: NA
clone size: NA
V gene: TRBV9
CDR3 length: 13
CDR3 DNA: TGTGCCAGCAGCGTAGAGTTCGCGGGCGAGCAGTACTTC
CDR3 protein: CASSVEFAGEQYF

J gene: TRBJ2-7
D gene: NA
clone size: NA
V gene: TRBV6-5
CDR3 length: 14
CDR3 DNA: TGTGCCAGCAGTTACTCGTCCCGACTATACGAGCAGTACTTC
CDR3 protein: CASSYSSRLYEQYF

J gene: TRBJ2-1
D gene: TRBD1
clone size: NA
V gene: TRBV14
CDR3 length: 16
CDR3 DNA: TGTGCCAGCAGCCAAATGAAGGGGGCCCCCTACAATGAGCAGTTCTTC
CDR3 protein: CASSQMKGAPYNEQFF

J gene: TRBJ1-5
D gene: TRBD1
clone size: NA
V gene: TRBV5-5
CDR3 length: 14
CDR3 DNA: TGTGCCAGCAGACCCGGACAGGGTGGACAGCCCCAGCATTTT
CDR3 protein: CASRPGQGGQPQHF